The clone carrying this TCR beta chain occurred a few times. The antigen is not known. Extracted RNA was reverse transcribed into cDNA, the sequencing template. Repertoires were generated with immunoSEQ multiplex PCR, while TCRdb's copy carries only in-frame clones and drops some. The data contain 150,000 to 200,000 clones, about 54% of them singletons. Treatment noted: oral pan-JAK inhibitor, 5-10 mg twice daily. Those with alopecia areata gave lesional scalp punch biopsies and peripheral blood. This specimen belongs to a study of CD8+ T cells in alopecia areata. Study-wide background: The drug, oral tofacitinib, was given to treated patients at 5 to 10 mg twice daily. Points from the study as a whole: Tofacitinib yielded significantly lower scalp clonality and fewer expanded CD8+ clones among the top 100. Amid tofacitinib therapy, many expanded lesional clones stayed present in scalp and blood.

The CDR3 length is 14 residues. Per germline, CDR1 SGHAT and CDR2 FQNNGV. Trimming stripped 0 bases from V and 6 bases from J, with 12 bases between. This rearrangement joins TRBV11-2 to TRBJ2-7; a possible D gene is TRBD1 (5 bases). This receptor was taken from a human donor with alopecia areata. The material sequenced was CD4+ T cells sorted from blood, taken around week 55, from a patient treated with tofacitinib. The CDR3 loop is CASSLESAGIEQYF. The CDR3 DNA sequence: TGTGCCAGCAGCTTAGAATCCGCAGGGATCGAGCAGTACTTC.